This T cell receptor beta chain comes out of a study of T cell responses to AZD1222 COVID-19 vaccine. The assay was immunoSEQ multiplex PCR, and TCRdb's table has in-frame clones only and misses some. The sample lists around 85,000 clones, around 85% occurring once. This clone occurred once. Its antigen is currently unknown. The study, taken as a whole, reports: Without day 14 samples, only post-peak T cell repertoires were studied. Donors were chiefly white British, with a greater number of females, and clonal diversity was perhaps underestimated. Compared with day 0, the breadth and depth of the Spike-specific TCR repertoire rose significantly after two doses of AZD1222. Researchers report vaccine-associated CD4 TCRs spanning spike, with dominance at 160-218 and 743-854.

Germline CDR1 and CDR2: SGDLS and YYNGEE. Trimming cost V 2 bases and J 1 base, with 6 bases left between them. This CDR3 spans 13 amino acids. This clonotype originated in an adult in good health. The chain has TRBV9 and TRBJ1-1; D ambiguous. This specimen was peripheral blood, taken on day 0 of AZD1222 vaccination. CDR3 protein: CASSVGRNTEAFF. For the CDR3, the DNA is TGTGCCAGCAGCGTGGGCAGGAACACTGAAGCTTTCTTT.